Below, 21 T cell receptor beta chains from the same sample are listed, as sequenced in a study of control samples from healthy donors and cancer patients. The repertoire was sequenced with immunoSEQ multiplex PCR; TCRdb's copy has only in-frame clones and lacks some. The sample lists 100,000 or so clones; more than 85% were seen once. Input material: blood. The source is a woman in her twenties or thirties in good health.

V gene TRBV30 combines with J gene TRBJ1-5; D gene unclear. V lost 0 bases, J lost 1 base, and 13 bases lay in between. The germline CDR1 and CDR2 sequences are GTSNPN and SVGIG (reference sequence). This CDR3 contains 16 residues. The CDR3 here is CAWSVQGLGSNQPQHF. The CDR3 DNA reads as TGTGCCTGGAGTGTACAAGGGCTTGGGAGCAATCAGCCCCAGCATTTT.

This rearrangement joins TRBV6-5 to TRBJ1-1; tentatively, D is TRBD1 (5 bases). The CDR3 has 16 amino acids. V dropped 2 bases and J dropped 4 bases, with 17 bases sitting between them. The germline gives CDR1 MNHEY, CDR2 SVGAGI. CDR3 loop: CASSYGPRGDGTEAFF. CDR3 in DNA: TGTGCCAGCAGTTACGGGCCCCGGGGCGATGGCACTGAAGCTTTCTTT.

The V call is TRBV5-5, the J call TRBJ1-1; weak D call: TRBD1 (5 bases). Germline V gives CDR1 SGHKS, CDR2 YYEKEE (reference sequence). CDR3 size: 14 residues. Deletions cut 2 bases from V and 4 bases from J, with 12 bases between. CDR3: CASSFRGASTEAFF. The CDR3 region has the DNA TGTGCCAGCAGCTTTAGGGGCGCCAGCACTGAAGCTTTCTTT.

This clone was picked up one time. The chain combines TRBV14 with TRBJ2-7; D uncertain. Germline V gene sequence: CDR1 SGHDN, CDR2 FVKESK. Trimming left V 0 bases short and J 0 bases short, with 9 bases between. The CDR3 runs to 15 residues. The CDR3 DNA reads as TGTGCCAGCAGCCAAGATGCTTACTACTCCTACGAGCAGTACTTC. Its protein is CASSQDAYYSYEQYF. The whole variable domain, filled in from reference TRBV14 and TRBJ2-7, reads EAGVTQFPSHSVIEKGQTVTLRCDPISGHDNLYWYRRVMGKEIKFLLHFVKESKQDESGMPNNRFLAERTGGTYSTLKVQPAELEDSGVYFCASSQDAYYSYEQYFGPGTRLTVT.

This chain uses TRBV19 with TRBJ1-2; maybe TRBD1 (5 bases). The V end was cut by 8 bases, the J end by 7 bases, with 14 bases between. CDR1 and CDR2 (germline): LNHDA, SQIVND (reference sequence). CDR3 length: 12 residues. CDR3 bases: TGTGCCAGTCGACAGATCGGGGTTGGCTACACCTTC. It codes for CASRQIGVGYTF.

The gene calls are TRBV6-5 and TRBJ1-4; D might be TRBD1 (6 bases). CDR3 length: 14 amino acids. Germline CDR1 reads MNHEY; CDR2 reads SVGAGI. Trimming shortened V by 7 bases and J by 0 bases, and 9 bases separated the two germline ends. The CDR3 protein is CASKGDATNEKLFF. CDR3 DNA: TGTGCCAGCAAGGGGGACGCAACTAATGAAAAACTGTTTTTT.

CDR3 in DNA: TGTGCCAGCAGCTTACAGGGCCCTATCACTAATGAAAAACTGTTTTTT. As protein: CASSLQGPITNEKLFF. This rearrangement joins TRBV7-3 to TRBJ1-4, with TRBD1 as a possible D gene (5 bases). Germline CDR1 and CDR2: SGHTA and FQGTGA. This CDR3 region has 16 residues. V was cut by 2 bases and J by 2 bases, with 12 bases left in between.

The chain recombines TRBV29-1 with TRBJ1-2, with TRBD1 identical over 9 bases. Germline lookup yields CDR1 SQVTM and CDR2 ANQGSEA. The CDR3 runs 14 residues. V dropped 3 bases and J dropped 7; count of bases not matched to a gene: 9. The CDR3 loop reads CSVDLGQGTRGYTF. CDR3 bases: TGCAGCGTTGACTTGGGACAGGGTACCCGTGGCTACACCTTC.

The count of this clone is one. The V and J genes are TRBV7-2 and TRBJ2-6; 8 bases fit TRBD2. This CDR3 spans 16 amino acids. J gave up 4 bases and V 4 bases, and 6 bases lay outside the gene matches. Germline lookup yields CDR1 SGHTA and CDR2 FQGNSA. As DNA, the CDR3 is TGTGCCAGCAGCTCTCGGGGGGGTACCGGGGCCAACGTCCTGACTTTC. Translating it yields CASSSRGGTGANVLTF.

The CDR3 DNA sequence: TGCGCCAGCAGCTTGGGGGACAGATCCTACGAGCAGTACTTC. Translating gives CASSLGDRSYEQYF. The chain combines TRBV5-1 with TRBJ2-7, with 7 bases fitting TRBD1. Trimming took 0 bases from V and 1 from J; bases not matched to a gene: 1. From germline, CDR1 is SGHRS and CDR2 YFSETQ. The CDR3 runs to 14 residues.

The chain couples TRBV5-8 to TRBJ1-5, with no clear D. Per germline, CDR1 SGHTS and CDR2 YDEGEE. CDR3 length: 14 amino acids. The germline V and J ends were trimmed by 0 bases and 4 bases, with 8 bases remaining between them. CDR3 nucleotide sequence: TGTGCCAGCAGCTTGGTCAGGAGAAATCAGCCCCAGCATTTT. It codes for CASSLVRRNQPQHF.

V and J are TRBV5-4 and TRBJ2-7, with 13 positions matching TRBD2. With V trimmed by 1 base and J by 3 bases, 7 bases remained unmatched. Per the germline V gene, CDR1 is SGHNT and CDR2 is YYREEE (reference sequence). This CDR3 is built from 17 residues. CDR3 DNA sequence: TGTGCCAGCAGCTTGCAAGGACTAGCGGGAGTCAACTACGAGCAGTACTTC. Its translation: CASSLQGLAGVNYEQYF.

This chain uses TRBV12-5 with TRBJ2-1; 8 bases match TRBD1. Germline V lookup: CDR1 LGHNT, CDR2 FRNRAP. With V trimmed by 2 bases and J by 6 bases, 6 bases remained unmatched. The CDR3 has 15 amino acids. CDR3 DNA sequence: TGTGCTAGTGGTTTGCGGCCAGGGGGCCCCAATGAGCAGTTCTTC. It translates to CASGLRPGGPNEQFF.

The V and J genes are TRBV9 and TRBJ1-3, with no clear D. Trimming removed 3 bases at V and 0 bases at J, with 13 bases between. The CDR3 is made up of 16 amino acids. The germline gives CDR1 SGDLS, CDR2 YYNGEE. The CDR3: CASSAMDRDSGNTIYF. CDR3 sequence (DNA): TGTGCCAGCAGCGCAATGGACCGCGACTCTGGAAACACCATATATTTT.

V and J are TRBV7-7 and TRBJ2-5, with 13 nucleotides matching TRBD2. Unmatched junction bases numbered 4, after V lost 4 bases and J lost 5 bases. This CDR3 region has 15 residues. Germline values: CDR1 SSHAT, CDR2 FNYEAQ (reference sequence). The CDR3 sequence is CASSSQLAGGETQYF. Here the CDR3 DNA reads TGTGCCAGCAGCTCCCAACTAGCGGGAGGGGAGACCCAGTACTTC.

The chain combines TRBV25-1 with TRBJ2-7; D may be TRBD1 (5 bases). Looked up from germline, CDR1 is MGHDK and CDR2 is SYGVNS. There are 11 residues in the CDR3. Trimming took 8 bases from V and 3 from J, leaving 8 bases between them. The CDR3 sequence: CASGQGYEQYF. CDR3 coding DNA: TGTGCCAGCGGGCAGGGCTACGAGCAGTACTTC.

This rearrangement joins TRBV28 to TRBJ2-1, with 12 bases lining up with TRBD2. Germline V CDR1 and CDR2: MDHEN, SYDVKM. The CDR3 consists of 15 residues. V was pared by 5 bases and J by 8 bases, with 7 bases of the junction left unmatched. For the CDR3, the DNA is TGTGCCAGCAGTCCCCTAGCGGGGGGGCCTCATGAGCAGTTCTTC. Residues: CASSPLAGGPHEQFF.

This chain uses TRBV28 with TRBJ2-2; no clear D gene. V lost 6 bases, J lost 7 bases, and 9 bases lay in between. CDR1 and CDR2 (germline): MDHEN, SYDVKM. The CDR3 sequence is 12 residues long. The chain's CDR3 is CASSQAVGELFF. CDR3 nucleotide sequence: TGTGCCAGCAGCCAAGCTGTCGGGGAGCTGTTTTTT.

This chain links TRBV12-3 or TRBV12-4 with TRBJ2-5; weak D call: TRBD1 (5 bases). The length of the CDR3 is 13 residues. V gave up 2 bases and J gave up 3 bases, with 7 bases separating them. CDR3 in amino acids: CASSLKGEETQYF. The CDR3 nucleotides are TGTGCCAGCAGTTTAAAAGGGGAAGAGACCCAGTACTTC.

The chain links TRBV5-4 to TRBJ2-3; tentative D call: TRBD2 (6 bases). Trimming pared 9 bases from V and 1 base from J, leaving 12 bases between. Germline V gene data show CDR1 as SGHNT and CDR2 as YYREEE (reference sequence). The CDR3 covers 13 residues. CDR3 amino acids: CAIRDSGTDTQYF. The CDR3 coding sequence is TGTGCCATCCGGGACTCTGGCACAGATACGCAGTATTTT.

The table lists this clone with a count of one. In DNA, the CDR3 is TGTGCCAGCTCACCAGGGACAGTAGAATCCTACAATGAGCAGTTCTTC. It translates to CASSPGTVESYNEQFF. The V gene is TRBV18, the J gene TRBJ2-1; 7 bases match TRBD1. V lost 2 bases to trimming and J lost 1 base; unmatched junction nucleotides: 5. The CDR3 loop spans 16 amino acids. The germline CDR1 and CDR2 sequences are KGHSH and LQKENI.